Below are 18 T cell receptor beta chains sequenced from a single sample in a study of control samples from healthy donors and cancer patients. The assay was immunoSEQ multiplex PCR, and TCRdb's table has in-frame clones only and misses some. Here the sample spans some 130,000 clones, about 94% being singletons. Material: blood. All receptors come from a man aged 25-45 years in good health.

The chain couples TRBV4-1 to TRBJ1-4; no definite D call. The CDR3 runs 15 residues. Deletions cut 0 bases from V and 5 bases from J, with 10 bases between. CDR1 is MGHRA, CDR2 YSYEKL, per germline. The CDR3 is CASSQDLTANEKLFF. As DNA, the CDR3 is TGCGCCAGCAGCCAAGATCTCACGGCAAATGAAAAACTGTTTTTT.

V and J are TRBV6-2 or TRBV6-3 and TRBJ2-5; TRBD1 agrees at 9 bases. CDR3 size: 16 residues. The V segment lost 0 bases and the J segment 0 bases; nucleotides outside the gene matches: 2. Germline-derived CDR1 and CDR2 are MNHEY and SVGEGT. In DNA, the CDR3 is TGTGCCAGCAGTTACTCTGGACAGGGGTACCAAGAGACCCAGTACTTC. Its protein is CASSYSGQGYQETQYF.

Remarks on this clone: One junction end disagrees with the germline gene, perhaps due to a read error. This chain joins TRBV7-7 and TRBJ1-1; the D is unclear. The CDR3 runs to 13 residues. The germline V gene encodes CDR1 SSHAT and CDR2 FNYEAQ (reference sequence). CDR3 in amino acids: CASSLDRNTEAFF. CDR3 sequence (DNA): TGTGCTAGCAGCCTGGACCGGAACACTGAAGCTTTCTTT.

This sequence joins TRBV6-6 and TRBJ1-2; D ambiguous. CDR1 and CDR2 from the germline V gene are MNHNY and SVGAGI (reference sequence). Deletions cut 7 bases from V and 2 bases from J, with 11 bases between. This CDR3 contains 13 residues. The CDR3 here is CASNDPSNYGYTF. In DNA, the CDR3 is TGTGCCAGCAATGACCCTTCAAACTATGGCTACACCTTC.

V gene TRBV29-1 combines with J gene TRBJ2-3; 8 bases agree with TRBD2. There are 14 residues in the CDR3. Germline CDR1 reads SQVTM; CDR2 reads ANQGSEA. Trimming cost V 5 bases and J 6 bases; bases outside gene matches: 10. CDR3 loop: CSVIPGLVTDTQYF. Here the CDR3 DNA reads TGCAGCGTTATTCCGGGACTAGTAACCGATACGCAGTATTTT.

The chain recombines TRBV5-6 with TRBJ1-3, with D unclear. The CDR3 is 14 amino acids. Trimming removed 0 bases from V and 6 bases from J, with 10 bases in between. Germline CDR1 reads SGHDT; CDR2 reads YYEEEE. The CDR3, as DNA: TGTGCCAGCAGCTTGGGTAGGGCGGCAAACACCATATATTTT. It is translated as CASSLGRAANTIYF.

The genes are TRBV19 and TRBJ1-2, with TRBD1 as a possible D gene (5 bases). Germline values: CDR1 LNHDA, CDR2 SQIVND (reference sequence). Trimming left V 5 bases short and J 5 bases short, with 24 bases between. The CDR3 runs 17 residues. The CDR3 spells CASSAYRDHHPLYGYTF. Here the CDR3 DNA reads TGTGCCAGTAGTGCATACCGGGACCACCACCCTCTGTATGGCTACACCTTC.

The rearrangement joins TRBV11-2 to TRBJ2-1; D not resolved. With 4 bases removed from V and 0 bases from J, the gap between germline ends came to 10 bases. The CDR3 extends over 15 amino acids. The germline V gene encodes CDR1 SGHAT and CDR2 FQNNGV. The CDR3 reads CASSSTQSSYNEQFF. DNA for the CDR3: TGTGCCAGCAGCTCGACACAGAGCTCCTACAATGAGCAGTTCTTC.

This clone showed up just a few times. This chain connects TRBV6-2 or TRBV6-3 to TRBJ2-1; 7 bases agree with TRBD1. The V gene end was trimmed by 3 bases and the J gene end by 6 bases; junction bases not matched to a gene: 8. The CDR3 is 15 amino acids. The germline CDR1 and CDR2 sequences are MNHEY and SVGEGT. The CDR3 sequence: CASSYPRQGRNEQFF. The CDR3 nucleotides are TGTGCCAGCAGTTATCCGCGACAGGGTCGCAATGAGCAGTTCTTC.

The CDR3 nucleotides read TGTGCCAGCAGCTCGGACAGGGGGTCTGGAAACACCATATATTTT. It yields the protein CASSSDRGSGNTIYF. The chain is built from TRBV7-9 and TRBJ1-3; 10 bases are a match to TRBD1. With V trimmed by 4 bases and J by 1 base, 1 base remained unmatched. The CDR3 contains 15 residues. CDR1 is SEHNR, CDR2 FQNEAQ, per germline (reference sequence).

This clone was seen only once. The chain couples TRBV7-2 to TRBJ2-1; D is uncertain. The germline gives CDR1 SGHTA, CDR2 FQGNSA. V gave up 1 base and J gave up 0 bases, with 7 bases separating them. This CDR3 is 15 amino acids long. CDR3 nucleotides: TGTGCCAGCAGCTTAGAGAGTGGCTCCTACAATGAGCAGTTCTTC. Its translation: CASSLESGSYNEQFF.

V and J are TRBV27 and TRBJ2-2; D is perhaps TRBD2 (6 bases). CDR3 length: 16 amino acids. Germline loops: CDR1 MNHEY, CDR2 SMNVEV (reference sequence). The V end lost 5 bases, the J end lost 2 bases, and 15 bases lay between the germline ends. CDR3 sequence (DNA): TGTGCCAGCAGTATTTACGGCGGGGTCAACACCGGGGAGCTGTTTTTT. It yields the protein CASSIYGGVNTGELFF.

The chain has TRBV2 and TRBJ2-3, with 9 bases matching TRBD1. This CDR3 comprises 13 residues. Germline CDR1 is SNHLY and CDR2 is FYNNEI. V lost 4 bases, J lost 6 bases, and 2 bases stayed unmatched. Here the CDR3 reads CASSGQGVDTQYF. As DNA, the CDR3 is TGTGCCAGCAGTGGACAGGGGGTGGATACGCAGTATTTT.

The chain combines TRBV29-1 with TRBJ2-5, with 11 bases that match TRBD2. With 4 bases clipped from V and 1 base from J, the junction kept 5 bases outside the gene matches. Germline lookup yields CDR1 SQVTM and CDR2 ANQGSEA. The CDR3 loop spans 15 amino acids. This chain's CDR3 is CSVAASGGFQETQYF. CDR3 coding DNA: TGCAGCGTTGCGGCTAGCGGGGGGTTCCAAGAGACCCAGTACTTC.

V and J are TRBV6-6 and TRBJ1-1; D unresolved. Germline lookup yields CDR1 MNHNY and CDR2 SVGAGI (reference sequence). The CDR3 has 13 amino acids. V dropped 6 bases and J dropped 5 bases, with 13 bases sitting between them. The chain's CDR3 is CASSKPDGTEAFF. CDR3 DNA sequence: TGTGCCAGCAGCAAACCGGACGGAACTGAAGCTTTCTTT.

The J gene is TRBJ2-5, the V gene TRBV27, with a possible D match to TRBD2 (6 bases). Trimming cost V 5 bases and J 5 bases, with 15 bases left between them. The CDR3 extends over 14 amino acids. The V gene's germline CDR1 is MNHEY and CDR2 SMNVEV (reference sequence). This CDR3 reads CASSPLGGWETQYF. CDR3 DNA: TGTGCCAGCAGTCCTCTTGGGGGGTGGGAGACCCAGTACTTC.

A remark on this clone: One end of the junction fails to match germline, which may point to a read error. The rearrangement links TRBV2 to TRBJ2-1, with a weak D call TRBD2 (6 bases). The CDR3 is 14 amino acids. CDR1 SNHLY and CDR2 FYNNEI come from the germline V gene. CDR3 coding DNA: TGTGCCAGTGGACGCCGGGACTCCTTCAATGAGCAGTTCTTC. Translation: CASGRRDSFNEQFF.

This chain joins TRBV7-9 and TRBJ1-3, with D maybe TRBD1 (6 bases). There are 14 residues in the CDR3. Trimming took 0 bases from V and 8 from J, leaving 11 bases between them. Germline CDR1 SEHNR, CDR2 FQNEAQ (reference sequence). CDR3 region: CASSLAQAGDTIYF. The CDR3 bases are TGTGCCAGCAGCTTAGCGCAGGCAGGGGACACCATATATTTT.